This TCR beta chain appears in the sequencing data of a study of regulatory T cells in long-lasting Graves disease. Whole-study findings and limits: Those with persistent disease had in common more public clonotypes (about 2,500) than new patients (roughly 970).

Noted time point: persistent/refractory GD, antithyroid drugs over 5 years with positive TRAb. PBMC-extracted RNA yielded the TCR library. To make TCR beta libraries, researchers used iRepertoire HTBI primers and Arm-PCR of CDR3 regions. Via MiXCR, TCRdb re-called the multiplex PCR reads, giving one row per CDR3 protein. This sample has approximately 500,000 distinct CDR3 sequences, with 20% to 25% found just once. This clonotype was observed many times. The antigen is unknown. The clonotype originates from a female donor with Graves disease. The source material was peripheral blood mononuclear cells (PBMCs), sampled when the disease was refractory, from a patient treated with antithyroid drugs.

The DNA for the CDR3 is TGTGCCAGCAGGGGCGGCGGGACTGAAGCTTTCTTT. Encoded protein: CASRGGGTEAFF. The V gene is TRBV6-2 or TRBV6-3, the J gene TRBJ1-1, with D unclear. Trimming left V 6 bases short and J 5 bases short, with 10 bases between. There are 12 residues in the CDR3. CDR1 and CDR2 (germline): MNHEY, SVGEGT.